Sequencing of this T cell receptor (beta chain) was carried out in a study of technical replicates of blood from a handful of donors (dated by TCRdb to about 2017). The library was generated by the immunoSEQ multiplex PCR assay. Drawn from immuneACCESS, this table holds only the in-frame rearrangements with V and J called that TCRdb kept. Clones are partly lost; checked studies trace under half to an unresolved V gene and leave the rest unexplained. The sample table records 75,000 to 95,000 clones; 90% to 97% of these occur just once. The ten largest clones add up to roughly 0.39% of the sample. In regard to this clone: No cognate antigen has been identified for it. No per-base quality is available; no much larger clone lies one base away.

Reading the germline V gene gives CDR1 MNHEY and CDR2 SVGAGI. The CDR3 runs 14 amino acids, cysteine and phenylalanine included. Just CDR3 DNA is preserved here, 42 bases in frame from base 1. V loses 2 bases of germline sequence and J loses 7 bases, and the interval between the two ends is 12 bases. The specimen was T cells isolated from PBMCs. The TCR sequence derives from a human donor in good health. The chain was built from TRBV6-5 and TRBJ2-1; confidence is insufficient to name the D gene. The CDR3 corresponds to CASSYGGYLNEQFF. In nucleotide form, the sequence is TGTGCCAGCAGTTACGGCGGATACCTTAATGAGCAGTTCTTC.